This TCR beta chain originates from a study of CD8 T cells in ankylosing spondylitis. Study observations and caveats: Significantly higher representation of disease-linked clones was reported for matched ankylosing spondylitis synovial fluid. Prior work had noted some motif variants in reactive arthritis blood and synovial fluid. Disease-linked clones bore a CD8+ phenotype and were relatively rare in peripheral blood. Made up of about eight highly homologous variants, a TCR beta motif appeared characteristic of ankylosing spondylitis blood.

Making use of molecular barcodes, quantitative 5'-RACE generated TCR beta libraries. From the 5' RACE reads, TCRdb called clonotypes with MiXCR, one entry per CDR3 protein. The sample lists a few hundred thousand distinct CDR3 sequences, approximately 12% occurring once. This clonotype was found many times. Its antigen is currently unknown. CDR3 size: 16 residues. Trimming took 3 bases from V and 3 from J, leaving 16 bases between them. The V gene's germline CDR1 is MNHEY and CDR2 SMNVEV (reference sequence). The receptor was isolated from a male donor with ankylosing spondylitis. The V gene is TRBV27, the J gene TRBJ2-3, with a possible D match to TRBD2 (6 bases). The source material was blood, either unsorted or a sorted T cell fraction (not recorded which). CDR3 loop: CASSLTQAEGTDTQYF. The CDR3 region has the DNA TGTGCCAGCAGTTTGACCCAAGCGGAGGGGACAGATACGCAGTATTTT.